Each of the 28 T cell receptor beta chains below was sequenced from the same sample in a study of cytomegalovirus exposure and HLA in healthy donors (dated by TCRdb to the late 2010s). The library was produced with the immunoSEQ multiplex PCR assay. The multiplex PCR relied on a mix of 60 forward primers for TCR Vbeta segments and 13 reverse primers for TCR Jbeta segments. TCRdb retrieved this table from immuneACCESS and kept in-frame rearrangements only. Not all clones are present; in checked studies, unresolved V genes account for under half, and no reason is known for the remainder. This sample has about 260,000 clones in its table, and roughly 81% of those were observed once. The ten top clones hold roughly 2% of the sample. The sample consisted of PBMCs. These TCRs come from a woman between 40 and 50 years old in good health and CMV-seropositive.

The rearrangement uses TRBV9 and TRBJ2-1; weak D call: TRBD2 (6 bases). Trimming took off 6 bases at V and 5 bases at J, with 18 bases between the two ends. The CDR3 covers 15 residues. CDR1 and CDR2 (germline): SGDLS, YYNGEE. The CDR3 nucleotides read TGTGCCAGCAACCCCCCGGGAGTGCGAAACAATGAGCAGTTCTTC. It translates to CASNPPGVRNNEQFF.

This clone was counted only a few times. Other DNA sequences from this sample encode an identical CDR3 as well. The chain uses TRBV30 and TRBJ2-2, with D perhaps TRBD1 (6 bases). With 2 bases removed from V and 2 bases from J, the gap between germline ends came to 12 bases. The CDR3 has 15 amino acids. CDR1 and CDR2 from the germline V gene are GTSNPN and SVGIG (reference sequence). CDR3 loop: CAWSPDRLNTGELFF. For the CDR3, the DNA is TGTGCCTGGAGTCCCGACAGGCTTAACACCGGGGAGCTGTTTTTT.

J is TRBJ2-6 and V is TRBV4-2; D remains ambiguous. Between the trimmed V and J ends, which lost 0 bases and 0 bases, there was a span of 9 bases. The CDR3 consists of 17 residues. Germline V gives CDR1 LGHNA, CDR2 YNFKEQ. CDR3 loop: CASSQDRTDSGANVLTF. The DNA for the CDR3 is TGTGCCAGCAGCCAAGATCGCACAGACTCTGGGGCCAACGTCCTGACTTTC.

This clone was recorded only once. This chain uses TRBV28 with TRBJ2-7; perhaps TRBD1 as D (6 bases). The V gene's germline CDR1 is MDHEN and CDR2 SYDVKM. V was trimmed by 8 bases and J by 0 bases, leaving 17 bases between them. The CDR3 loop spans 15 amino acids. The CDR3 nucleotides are TGTGCCAGCCACGATCCCACAGGGAGCTCCTACGAGCAGTACTTC. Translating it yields CASHDPTGSSYEQYF.

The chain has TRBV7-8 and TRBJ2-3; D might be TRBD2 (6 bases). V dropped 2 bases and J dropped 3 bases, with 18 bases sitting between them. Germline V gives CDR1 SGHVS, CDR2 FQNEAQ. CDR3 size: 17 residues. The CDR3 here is CASSLRTVAARTDTQYF. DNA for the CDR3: TGTGCCAGCAGCTTAAGAACGGTAGCGGCGAGGACAGATACGCAGTATTTT.

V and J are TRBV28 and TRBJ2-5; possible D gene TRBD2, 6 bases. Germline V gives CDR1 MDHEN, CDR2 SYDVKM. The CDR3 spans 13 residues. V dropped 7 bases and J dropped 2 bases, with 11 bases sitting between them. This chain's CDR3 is CASTEGRQETQYF. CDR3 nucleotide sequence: TGTGCCAGCACTGAAGGGAGGCAAGAGACCCAGTACTTC. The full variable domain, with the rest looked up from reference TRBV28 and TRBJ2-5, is DVKVTQSSRYLVKRTGEKVFLECVQDMDHENMFWYRQDPGLGLRLIYFSYDVKMKEKGDIPEGYSVSREKKERFSLILESASTNQTSMYLCASTEGRQETQYFGPGTRLLVL.

The CDR3 sequence is CASSPILQGSSYSGNTIYF. In DNA form, the CDR3 reads TGTGCCAGCTCACCAATTTTGCAGGGAAGTTCCTACTCTGGAAACACCATATATTTT. The gene calls are TRBV18 and TRBJ1-3, with a weak D call TRBD1 (5 bases). The V gene lost 2 bases and the J gene lost 0 bases, with 20 bases spanning the gap. Germline V gene lookup returns CDR1 KGHSH and CDR2 LQKENI. This CDR3 is built from 19 residues. Full variable domain (remainder filled in from reference TRBV18 and TRBJ1-3): NAGVMQNPRHLVRRRGQEARLRCSPMKGHSHVYWYRQLPEEGLKFMVYLQKENIIDESGMPKERFSAEFPKEGPSILRIQQVVRGDSAAYFCASSPILQGSSYSGNTIYFGEGSWLTVV.

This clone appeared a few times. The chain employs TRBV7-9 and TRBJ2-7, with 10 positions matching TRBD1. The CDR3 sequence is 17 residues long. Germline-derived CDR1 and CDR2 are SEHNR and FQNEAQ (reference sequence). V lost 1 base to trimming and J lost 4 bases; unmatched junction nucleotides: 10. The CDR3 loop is CASSLDELRQGAYEQYF. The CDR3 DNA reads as TGTGCCAGCAGCTTAGATGAGCTGAGACAGGGGGCTTACGAGCAGTACTTC. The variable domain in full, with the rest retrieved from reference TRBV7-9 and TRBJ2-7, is DTGVSQNPRHKITKRGQNVTFRCDPISEHNRLYWYRQTLGQGPEFLTYFQNEAQLEKSRLLSDRFSAERPKGSFSTLEIQRTEQGDSAMYLCASSLDELRQGAYEQYFGPGTRLTVT.

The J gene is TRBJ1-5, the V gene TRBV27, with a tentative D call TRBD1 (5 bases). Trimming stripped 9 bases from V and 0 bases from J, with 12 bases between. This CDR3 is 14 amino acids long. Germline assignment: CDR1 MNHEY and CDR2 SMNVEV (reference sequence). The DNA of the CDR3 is TGTGCCAGGTGGACAAGTGGTAGCAATCAGCCCCAGCATTTT. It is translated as CARWTSGSNQPQHF.

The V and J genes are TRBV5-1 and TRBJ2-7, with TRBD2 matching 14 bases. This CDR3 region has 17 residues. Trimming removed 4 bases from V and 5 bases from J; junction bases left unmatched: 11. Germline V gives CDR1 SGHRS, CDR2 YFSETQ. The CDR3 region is CASSSRGTSGSFNEQYF. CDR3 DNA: TGCGCCAGCAGCAGCCGGGGGACTAGCGGGAGTTTTAACGAGCAGTACTTC.

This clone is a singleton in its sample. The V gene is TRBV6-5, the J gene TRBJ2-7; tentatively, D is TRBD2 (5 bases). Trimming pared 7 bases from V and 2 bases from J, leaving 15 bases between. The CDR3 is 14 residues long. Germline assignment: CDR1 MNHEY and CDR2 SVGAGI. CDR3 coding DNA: TGTGCCAGCAACGGGGTCCTTGGCGCCTACGAGCAGTACTTC. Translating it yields CASNGVLGAYEQYF.

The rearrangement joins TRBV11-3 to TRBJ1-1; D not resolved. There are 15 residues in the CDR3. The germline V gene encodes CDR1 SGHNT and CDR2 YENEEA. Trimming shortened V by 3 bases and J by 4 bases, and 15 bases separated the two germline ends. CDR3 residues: CASSLGSGSSTEAFF. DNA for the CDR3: TGTGCCAGCAGCTTGGGGTCGGGGTCGAGCACTGAAGCTTTCTTT.

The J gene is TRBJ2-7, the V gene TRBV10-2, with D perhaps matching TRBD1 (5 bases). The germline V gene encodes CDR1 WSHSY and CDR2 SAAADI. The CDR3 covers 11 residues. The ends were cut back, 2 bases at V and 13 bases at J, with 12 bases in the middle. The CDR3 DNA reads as TGCGCCAGCAGTGAGGGGGCGTCCCCATACTTC. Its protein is CASSEGASPYF.

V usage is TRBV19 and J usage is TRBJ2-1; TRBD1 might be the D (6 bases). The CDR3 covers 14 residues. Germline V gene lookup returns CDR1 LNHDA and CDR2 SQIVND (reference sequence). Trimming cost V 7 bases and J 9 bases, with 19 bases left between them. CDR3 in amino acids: CASTRTASWGEQFF. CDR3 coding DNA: TGTGCCAGTACCAGGACAGCATCATGGGGTGAGCAGTTCTTC.

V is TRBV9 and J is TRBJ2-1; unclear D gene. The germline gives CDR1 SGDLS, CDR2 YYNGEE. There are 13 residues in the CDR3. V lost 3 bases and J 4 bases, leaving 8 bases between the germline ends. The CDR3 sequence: CASSGGWYNEQFF. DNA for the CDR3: TGTGCCAGCAGCGGAGGATGGTACAATGAGCAGTTCTTC.

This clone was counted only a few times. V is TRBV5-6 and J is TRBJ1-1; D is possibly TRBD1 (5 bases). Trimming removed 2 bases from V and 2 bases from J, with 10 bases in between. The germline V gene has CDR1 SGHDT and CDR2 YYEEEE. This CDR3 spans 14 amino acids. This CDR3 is CASSFLGQNTEAFF. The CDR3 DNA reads TGTGCCAGCAGCTTTCTAGGACAAAACACTGAAGCTTTCTTT.

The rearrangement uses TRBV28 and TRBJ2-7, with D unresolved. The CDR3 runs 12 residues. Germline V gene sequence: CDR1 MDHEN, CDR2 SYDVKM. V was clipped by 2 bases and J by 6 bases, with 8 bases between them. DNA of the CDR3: TGTGCCAGCAGTTTACAGTCGGGCGAGCAGTACTTC. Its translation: CASSLQSGEQYF.

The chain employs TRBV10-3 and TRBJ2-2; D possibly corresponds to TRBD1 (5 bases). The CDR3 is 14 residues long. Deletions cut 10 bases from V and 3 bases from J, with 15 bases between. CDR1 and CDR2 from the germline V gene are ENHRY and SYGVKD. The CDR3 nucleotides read TGTGCCACCTTCCAGGGTAGCTACACCGGGGAGCTGTTTTTT. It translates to CATFQGSYTGELFF.

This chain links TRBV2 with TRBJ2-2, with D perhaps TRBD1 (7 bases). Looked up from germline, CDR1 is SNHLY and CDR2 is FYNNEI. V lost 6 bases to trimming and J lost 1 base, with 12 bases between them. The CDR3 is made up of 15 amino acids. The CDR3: CASSAGQLNTGELFF. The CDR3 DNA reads TGTGCCAGCAGCGCGGGACAGCTGAACACCGGGGAGCTGTTTTTT.

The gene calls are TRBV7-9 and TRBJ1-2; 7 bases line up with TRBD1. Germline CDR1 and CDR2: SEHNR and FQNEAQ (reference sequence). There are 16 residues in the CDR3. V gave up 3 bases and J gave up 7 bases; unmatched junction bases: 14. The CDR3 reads CASSFLGQLSTLGYTF. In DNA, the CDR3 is TGTGCCAGCAGCTTTCTGGGACAGCTTTCAACCCTTGGCTACACCTTC.

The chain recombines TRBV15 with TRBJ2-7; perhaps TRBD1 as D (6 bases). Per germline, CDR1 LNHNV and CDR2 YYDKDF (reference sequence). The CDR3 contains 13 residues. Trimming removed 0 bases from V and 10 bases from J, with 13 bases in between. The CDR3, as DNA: TGTGCCACCAGCAGAGATCGGACGGGACATCAGTACTTC. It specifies CATSRDRTGHQYF.

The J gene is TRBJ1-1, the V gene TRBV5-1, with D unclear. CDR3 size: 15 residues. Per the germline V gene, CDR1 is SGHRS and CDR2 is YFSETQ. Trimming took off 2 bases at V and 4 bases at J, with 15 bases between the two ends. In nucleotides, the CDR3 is TGCGCCAGCAGCTTTTCTACGGGCGGGAGCACTGAAGCTTTCTTT. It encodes CASSFSTGGSTEAFF.

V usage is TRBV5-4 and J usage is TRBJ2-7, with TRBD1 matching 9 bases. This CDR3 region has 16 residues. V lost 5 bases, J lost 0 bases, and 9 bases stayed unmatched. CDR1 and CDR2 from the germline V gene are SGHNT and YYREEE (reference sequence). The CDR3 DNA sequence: TGTGCCAGCAGGGAAGGGGACAGGGCCTACTCCTACGAGCAGTACTTC. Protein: CASREGDRAYSYEQYF.

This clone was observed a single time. Here the CDR3 DNA reads TGCGCCAGCAGCCCGAGGGGGCACGGCTACACCTTC. Translating gives CASSPRGHGYTF. J is TRBJ1-2 and V is TRBV5-1; 7 bases fit TRBD1. The germline CDR1 and CDR2 sequences are SGHRS and YFSETQ. CDR3 size: 12 residues. The V segment lost 4 bases and the J segment 8 bases; nucleotides outside the gene matches: 5.

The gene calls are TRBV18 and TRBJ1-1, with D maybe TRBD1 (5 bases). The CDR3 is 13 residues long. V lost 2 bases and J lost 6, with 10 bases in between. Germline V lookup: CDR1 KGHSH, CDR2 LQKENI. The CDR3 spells CASSPVTGAEAFF. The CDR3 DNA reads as TGTGCCAGCTCACCAGTGACGGGGGCTGAAGCTTTCTTT.

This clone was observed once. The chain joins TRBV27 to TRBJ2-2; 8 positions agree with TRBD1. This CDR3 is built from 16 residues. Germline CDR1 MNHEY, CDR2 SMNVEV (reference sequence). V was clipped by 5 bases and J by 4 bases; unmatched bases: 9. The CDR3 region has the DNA TGTGCCAGCAGTCCGCGGACAGGGCAGGGCACCGGGGAGCTGTTTTTT. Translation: CASSPRTGQGTGELFF.

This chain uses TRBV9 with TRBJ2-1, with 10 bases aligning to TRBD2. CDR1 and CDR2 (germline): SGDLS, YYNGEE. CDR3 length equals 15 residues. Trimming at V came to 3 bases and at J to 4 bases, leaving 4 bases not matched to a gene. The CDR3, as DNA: TGTGCCAGCAGCGAAGGGACTAGCGAATACAATGAGCAGTTCTTC. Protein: CASSEGTSEYNEQFF.

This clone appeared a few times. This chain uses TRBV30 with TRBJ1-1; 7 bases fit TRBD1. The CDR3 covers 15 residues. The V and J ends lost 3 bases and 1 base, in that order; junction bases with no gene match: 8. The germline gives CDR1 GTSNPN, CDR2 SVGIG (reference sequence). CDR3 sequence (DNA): TGTGCCTGGAGGTTCCGGGACAGATCGAACACTGAAGCTTTCTTT. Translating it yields CAWRFRDRSNTEAFF.